This T cell receptor (beta chain) was identified in a study of cytomegalovirus exposure and HLA in healthy donors. Study-wide results and limits: TCR beta V segments were, for the most part, productive about 87% or about 30% of the time in an earlier analysis. Available immune exposure information was restricted to CMV serostatus only.

The donors, nominally healthy at sampling, likely had unrecorded immune exposures. Germline-derived CDR1 and CDR2 are SGHRS and YFSETQ. The CDR3 sequence is 13 residues long. V was trimmed by 5 bases and J by 0 bases, leaving 3 bases between them. 60 Vbeta and 13 Jbeta primers were used in PCR. The method was immunoSEQ multiplex PCR; TCRdb's version includes in-frame clones alone and lacks a portion of them. This table has roughly 100,000 clones, around three quarters appearing once. Details on this clone: Its cognate antigen is unknown.

The rearrangement joins TRBV5-1 to TRBJ2-6; no definite D call. Sequencing was performed on PBMCs. This TCR was sampled from a woman aged 18-30 years in good health and CMV-seropositive. For the CDR3, the DNA is TGCGCCAGCAGTTACTCTGGGGCCAACGTCCTGACTTTC. This sequence encodes CASSYSGANVLTF.